The 21 T cell receptor beta chains presented below share a single source sample, sequenced in a study of OX40 agonist ivuxolimab in advanced cancers. Sequencing was performed with immunoSEQ multiplex PCR; in TCRdb, only in-frame clones are kept and a portion is missing. Among roughly 32,000 clones listed, roughly 76% were seen once. The sequencing here drew on CD4+ or CD8+ T cells sorted from blood, taken in a trial of the OX40 agonist ivuxolimab. Every receptor here comes from an adult with an advanced solid tumor such as melanoma, head and neck, liver or kidney cancer.

The chain is built from TRBV30 and TRBJ2-7; 10 nucleotides agree with TRBD1. After removal of 3 bases from V and 9 bases from J, the junction contained 2 bases not matched to a gene. The CDR3 sequence is 11 residues long. Germline CDR1 reads GTSNPN; CDR2 reads SVGIG (reference sequence). The CDR3, as DNA: TGTGCCTGGAGGGGACAGGGGCGGCAGTACTTC. This encodes CAWRGQGRQYF.

CDR3 amino acids: CASSHAATGGQYF. The CDR3 DNA reads TGCGCCAGCAGCCACGCCGCGACGGGAGGGCAGTACTTC. The chain joins TRBV4-3 to TRBJ2-7; TRBD2 matches 7 bases. The CDR3 is made up of 13 amino acids. Losses at the gene ends were 3 bases for V and 9 bases for J; bases not matched to a gene: 8. Germline assignment: CDR1 LGHNA and CDR2 YSLEER.

The rearrangement uses TRBV6-1 and TRBJ1-2; 8 nucleotides align to TRBD1. CDR1 and CDR2 (germline): MNHNS, SASEGT. This CDR3 contains 14 residues. The V and J ends lost 3 bases and 4 bases, in that order; junction bases with no gene match: 4. The CDR3 loop is CASSDLGQGYGYTF. In DNA form, the CDR3 reads TGTGCCAGCAGTGACCTTGGACAGGGCTATGGCTACACCTTC.

This chain joins TRBV7-9 and TRBJ2-2; D may be TRBD1 or TRBD2 (5 bases each). Germline assignment: CDR1 SEHNR and CDR2 FQNEAQ (reference sequence). V was cut by 9 bases and J by 0 bases, with 23 bases left in between. This CDR3 contains 18 residues. This CDR3 is CARGRRQSDKANTGELFF. CDR3 DNA sequence: TGTGCCAGGGGACGTCGTCAATCAGATAAGGCGAACACCGGGGAGCTGTTTTTT.

The chain combines TRBV19 with TRBJ2-3; 9 bases match TRBD2. CDR1 and CDR2 from the germline V gene are LNHDA and SQIVND (reference sequence). The CDR3 extends over 17 amino acids. The ends lost 1 base at V and 2 bases at J; junction bases unmatched: 7. The CDR3 coding sequence is TGTGCCAGTAGTATAGGTAGCGGGGGACGACACACAGATACGCAGTATTTT. The encoded protein is CASSIGSGGRHTDTQYF. The whole variable domain, filled in from reference TRBV19 and TRBJ2-3, reads DGGITQSPKYLFRKEGQNVTLSCEQNLNHDAMYWYRQDPGQGLRLIYYSQIVNDFQKGDIAEGYSVSREKKESFPLTVTSAQKNPTAFYLCASSIGSGGRHTDTQYFGPGTRLTVL.

This sequence joins TRBV29-1 and TRBJ2-5; TRBD2 matches at 8 bases. With 2 bases clipped from V and 0 bases from J, the junction kept 8 bases outside the gene matches. The germline CDR1 and CDR2 sequences are SQVTM and ANQGSEA. The CDR3 length is 16 residues. The CDR3 region has the DNA TGCAGCGTTGAATTGCAGCGGGGGTTGTACCAAGAGACCCAGTACTTC. Translated: CSVELQRGLYQETQYF.

The chain has TRBV27 and TRBJ1-6, with 7 bases lining up with TRBD1. V lost 8 bases, J lost 7 bases, and 14 bases stayed unmatched. Germline V CDR1 and CDR2: MNHEY, SMNVEV (reference sequence). The CDR3 spans 16 residues. Written as DNA, the CDR3 is TGTGCCAGCTCCAGAGACCCGGGACAGAGGAATTCACCCCTCCACTTT. Translation gives CASSRDPGQRNSPLHF.

The rearrangement links TRBV4-3 to TRBJ2-7, with no clear D. The CDR3 consists of 14 residues. V lost 0 bases, J lost 0 bases, and 6 bases lay in between. CDR1 LGHNA and CDR2 YSLEER come from the germline V gene. The CDR3 is CASSQDQASYEQYF. As DNA, the CDR3 is TGCGCCAGCAGCCAAGATCAAGCCTCCTACGAGCAGTACTTC.

The chain is built from TRBV28 and TRBJ2-5; D unresolved. Germline V gene lookup returns CDR1 MDHEN and CDR2 SYDVKM. The CDR3 consists of 14 residues. Deletions cut 7 bases from V and 1 base from J, with 13 bases between. The CDR3 DNA follows: TGTGCCAGCACCCAACCCGGAGCCCAAGAGACCCAGTACTTC. It yields the protein CASTQPGAQETQYF.

V gene TRBV6-5 combines with J gene TRBJ2-5; possible D gene TRBD2, 7 bases. From germline, CDR1 is MNHEY and CDR2 SVGAGI. The CDR3 is made up of 15 amino acids. V lost 4 bases and J lost 5, with 17 bases in between. The CDR3, as DNA: TGTGCCAGCAGTTGGGGGGGCCCCTCGGAGGAGACCCAGTACTTC. The encoded protein is CASSWGGPSEETQYF.

The chain employs TRBV19 and TRBJ2-2, with 8 nucleotides matching TRBD1. J lost 5 bases, V lost 3 bases, and 5 bases had no gene match. There are 15 residues in the CDR3. Germline V gene lookup returns CDR1 LNHDA and CDR2 SQIVND (reference sequence). The CDR3 bases are TGTGCCAGTAGTATGGGGACAGGAGTTACCGGGGAGCTGTTTTTT. Translated, it gives CASSMGTGVTGELFF.

V usage is TRBV28 and J usage is TRBJ1-3; 8 positions agree with TRBD1. This CDR3 region has 17 residues. The V gene end was trimmed by 2 bases and the J gene end by 0 bases; junction bases not matched to a gene: 6. Germline-derived CDR1 and CDR2 are MDHEN and SYDVKM. The DNA for the CDR3 is TGTGCCAGCAGTTTACCAGGACAGGGTTACTCTGGAAACACCATATATTTT. Residues: CASSLPGQGYSGNTIYF. The entire variable domain, with the rest obtained from reference TRBV28 and TRBJ1-3, is as follows: DVKVTQSSRYLVKRTGEKVFLECVQDMDHENMFWYRQDPGLGLRLIYFSYDVKMKEKGDIPEGYSVSREKKERFSLILESASTNQTSMYLCASSLPGQGYSGNTIYFGEGSWLTVV.

This chain connects TRBV19 to TRBJ1-1; D ambiguous. Germline V gives CDR1 LNHDA, CDR2 SQIVND (reference sequence). The CDR3 length is 13 residues. V lost 0 bases and J 5 bases, leaving 7 bases between the germline ends. The CDR3 protein is CASSIDRLTEAFF. The CDR3 DNA is TGTGCCAGTAGTATAGACCGCTTAACTGAAGCTTTCTTT.

The V call is TRBV7-2, the J call TRBJ2-1; possibly TRBD2 for D (5 bases). CDR3 size: 15 residues. V dropped 1 base and J dropped 8 bases, with 15 bases sitting between them. In germline, CDR1 is SGHTA, CDR2 FQGNSA. Here the CDR3 reads CASSLVPGLEDEQFF. The DNA for the CDR3 is TGTGCCAGCAGCTTAGTCCCGGGATTAGAAGATGAGCAGTTCTTC.

This rearrangement joins TRBV5-1 to TRBJ1-1; no definite D call. CDR1 SGHRS and CDR2 YFSETQ come from the germline V gene. This CDR3 has 13 amino acids. The V end lost 7 bases, the J end lost 2 bases, and 12 bases lay between the germline ends. CDR3 sequence (DNA): TGCGCCAGCGGGGAACAACCCAACACTGAAGCTTTCTTT. This codes for CASGEQPNTEAFF.

This clone was counted between two and nine times. This chain links TRBV27 with TRBJ1-2; 7 nucleotides agree with TRBD1. The CDR3 spans 13 residues. The germline gives CDR1 MNHEY, CDR2 SMNVEV (reference sequence). V was clipped by 5 bases and J by 2 bases; unmatched bases: 2. This chain's CDR3 is CASSPGQNYGYTF. The CDR3 DNA follows: TGTGCCAGCAGTCCGGGACAGAACTATGGCTACACCTTC.

CDR3 nucleotides: TGCAGCGTTGAAGGGGCGGGAAACACCGGGGAGCTGTTTTTT. As protein: CSVEGAGNTGELFF. The chain employs TRBV29-1 and TRBJ2-2, with TRBD2 as a possible D gene (6 bases). The CDR3 contains 14 residues. CDR1 and CDR2 from the germline V gene are SQVTM and ANQGSEA. The V end was cut by 1 base, the J end by 2 bases, with 8 bases between.

The rearrangement joins TRBV28 to TRBJ1-3; 7 bases match TRBD1. The CDR3 covers 14 residues. Looked up from germline, CDR1 is MDHEN and CDR2 is SYDVKM. After removal of 5 bases from V and 8 bases from J, the junction contained 9 bases not matched to a gene. The CDR3 reads CASSPADRDDTIYF. CDR3 DNA: TGTGCCAGCAGTCCTGCCGACAGGGATGACACCATATATTTT.

The CDR3 is CASSQEGATNEKLFF. As DNA, the CDR3 is TGCGCCAGCAGCCAAGAAGGCGCAACTAATGAAAAACTGTTTTTT. The chain carries TRBV4-1 and TRBJ1-4; unclear D gene. V was pared by 0 bases and J by 0 bases, with 5 bases between. Germline-derived CDR1 and CDR2 are MGHRA and YSYEKL. This CDR3 has 15 amino acids.

V is TRBV2 and J is TRBJ2-1, with 10 bases that match TRBD2. V lost 6 bases to trimming and J lost 8 bases; unmatched junction nucleotides: 4. CDR3 length equals 13 residues. Germline V lookup: CDR1 SNHLY, CDR2 FYNNEI. The CDR3 loop is CASRGTSVDEQFF. CDR3 in DNA: TGTGCCAGCAGGGGGACTAGCGTAGATGAGCAGTTCTTC.

This rearrangement joins TRBV7-2 to TRBJ2-5; weak D call: TRBD2 (5 bases). The germline V gene encodes CDR1 SGHTA and CDR2 FQGNSA. The CDR3 loop spans 14 amino acids. V lost 1 base and J lost 1, with 7 bases in between. In DNA form, the CDR3 reads TGTGCCAGCAGCTTAGTGGGAGCCCAAGAGACCCAGTACTTC. Its translation is CASSLVGAQETQYF.